This T cell receptor (beta chain) was documented in a study of CD8 T cells in Susac syndrome. Random hexamers were used to reverse transcribe the RNA input (roughly 0.5 to 1 ug). Amplification of TCR beta CDR3 spanned 54 Vbeta and 13 Jbeta via immunoSEQ multiplex PCR. Using its own MiXCR run on the immunoSEQ multiplex PCR reads, TCRdb lists one record per CDR3 protein. The repertoire consists of some 80,000 distinct CDR3 sequences, with 94% occurring once and the leading ten covering 0.2% to 0.3%. Through negative isolation, CD4+ and CD8+ T cells were obtained, while TEMRA cells were enriched using FACS. Germline V CDR1 and CDR2: SEHNR, FQNEAQ (reference sequence). This CDR3 comprises 18 residues. V dropped 5 bases and J dropped 0 bases, with 21 bases sitting between them.

Source material: CD8+ T cells from PBMCs. The clonotype originates from a human donor in good health. The rearrangement links TRBV7-9 to TRBJ2-3; perhaps TRBD1 as D (5 bases). The chain's CDR3 is CASSTTSPDTYSTDTQYF. CDR3 coding DNA: TGTGCCAGCAGCACCACCTCCCCGGACACCTATAGCACAGATACGCAGTATTTT.